This entry lists 4 T cell receptor beta chains sequenced from one sample in a study of shared clonotypes between healthy human individuals. In the naive CD8 group, cells lacked CD45RO and were positively selected for CCR7, so terminally differentiated effector memory CD45RA+ cells were left out. Some clones are missing from TCRdb's copy, which holds only in-frame ones; the method was immunoSEQ multiplex PCR. The sample holds 1.5 million to 2.5 million clones; roughly 94% are singletons and the top ten take under 1.5%. Sample: naive CD8+ T cells sorted from blood. Receptor source: a man aged 18 to 30 in good health.

The CDR3 loop reads CASGWPETGAYEQYF. In DNA, the CDR3 is TGTGCTAGTGGTTGGCCCGAGACAGGCGCCTACGAGCAGTACTTC. V usage is TRBV12-5 and J usage is TRBJ2-7; the D gene is possibly TRBD1 (6 bases). Germline CDR1 and CDR2: LGHNT and FRNRAP. There are 15 residues in the CDR3. V was pared by 4 bases and J by 2 bases, with 15 bases between.

This sequence joins TRBV9 and TRBJ2-3, with a weak D call TRBD2 (5 bases). The germline V and J ends were trimmed by 4 bases and 0 bases, with 12 bases remaining between them. Per the germline V gene, CDR1 is SGDLS and CDR2 is YYNGEE. The CDR3 contains 15 residues. This CDR3 is CASSHEGFSTDTQYF. In nucleotides, the CDR3 is TGTGCCAGCAGCCATGAGGGTTTCAGCACAGATACGCAGTATTTT.

In this sample, this clone turned up once. The chain combines TRBV27 with TRBJ2-1; D may match TRBD1 or TRBD2 (5 bases each). There are 13 residues in the CDR3. CDR1 is MNHEY, CDR2 SMNVEV, per germline (reference sequence). The germline V and J ends were trimmed by 3 bases and 9 bases, with 12 bases remaining between them. The CDR3 sequence: CASSLLRDAEQFF. CDR3 in DNA: TGTGCCAGCAGTTTGTTGAGGGACGCTGAGCAGTTCTTC.

This chain uses TRBV2 with TRBJ2-1; TRBD1 is a possible D gene (6 bases). The germline CDR1 and CDR2 sequences are SNHLY and FYNNEI. The CDR3 consists of 13 residues. V was clipped by 3 bases and J by 8 bases, with 11 bases between them. The CDR3 region is CASSEARGYEQFF. The CDR3 nucleotides are TGTGCCAGCAGTGAGGCTAGGGGGTATGAGCAGTTCTTC.